The sequence of this T cell receptor beta chain was determined in a study of Ad26.COV2.S vaccination and SARS-CoV-2 variants. Treatment in this sample: some 20 received Ad26.COV2.S at low or high dose, single or two shots; 5 received placebo; per-sample allocation not given. Collection of samples fell on day 63 after the first vaccine or placebo injection. TCRdb's copy holds only in-frame clones and misses some; the assay was immunoSEQ multiplex PCR. Of about 460,000 clones in the sample, 80% to 90% were seen once. This sequence was found in a person aged 18 to 65 who received the Ad26.COV2.S COVID-19 vaccine or a placebo. The sequencing used peripheral blood, collected in a trial of Ad26.COV2.S vaccine versus placebo.

Here the CDR3 DNA reads TGTGCCAGCAGCTTAGAACCGAACACTGAAGCTTTCTTT. It yields the protein CASSLEPNTEAFF. V usage is TRBV7-9 and J usage is TRBJ1-1; D gene unclear. This CDR3 comprises 13 residues. In germline, CDR1 is SEHNR, CDR2 FQNEAQ (reference sequence). Trimming pared 1 base from V and 1 base from J, leaving 4 bases between.